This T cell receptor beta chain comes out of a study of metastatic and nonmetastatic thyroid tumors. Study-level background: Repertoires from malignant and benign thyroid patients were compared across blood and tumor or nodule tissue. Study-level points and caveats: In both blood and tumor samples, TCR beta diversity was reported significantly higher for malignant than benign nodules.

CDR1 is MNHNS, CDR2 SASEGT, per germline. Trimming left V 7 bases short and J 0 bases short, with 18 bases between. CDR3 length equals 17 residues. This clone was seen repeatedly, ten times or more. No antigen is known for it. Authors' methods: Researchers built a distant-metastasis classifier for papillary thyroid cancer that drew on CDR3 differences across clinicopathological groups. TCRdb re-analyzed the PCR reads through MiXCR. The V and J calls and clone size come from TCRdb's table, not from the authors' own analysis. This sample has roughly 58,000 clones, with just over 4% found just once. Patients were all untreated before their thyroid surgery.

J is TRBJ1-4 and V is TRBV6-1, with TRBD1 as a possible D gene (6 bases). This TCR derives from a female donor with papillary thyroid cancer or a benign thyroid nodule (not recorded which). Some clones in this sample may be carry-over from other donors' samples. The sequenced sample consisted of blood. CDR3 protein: CASIKGGPRSTNEKLFF. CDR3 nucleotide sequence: TGTGCCAGCATAAAGGGGGGGCCTAGGTCAACTAATGAAAAACTGTTTTTT.